The rows below give T cell receptor beta chains drawn from one sample of a study of T cells in Graves' hyperthyroidism and ophthalmopathy. MiXCR, run by TCRdb on the multiplex PCR reads, gives a single entry per CDR3 protein. Of some 150,000 distinct CDR3 sequences detected, roughly a fifth appear once; the ten largest clones hold around two thirds. The sample taken for sequencing was blood. The receptor set was obtained from a woman aged 45-60 years with Graves' hyperthyroidism that later progressed to Graves' ophthalmopathy. Each CDR3 is given with its conserved first and last residue. The order of the fields is clone size, CDR3 length, J gene, D gene, V gene, CDR3 DNA, CDR3 protein. The D gene is left open where the match is weak. Only part of the rows carry a size: once, few, many, or a class if the clone is expanded.

clone_size: many
cdr3_length: 11
j_call: TRBJ2-5
d_call: .
v_call: TRBV6-1
cdr3_nt: TGTGCCAGCAGTCACAAAGAGACCCAGTACTTC
cdr3_aa: CASSHKETQYF

clone_size: .
cdr3_length: 15
j_call: TRBJ2-7
d_call: .
v_call: TRBV4-1
cdr3_nt: TGCGCCAGCAGCGAAGACAGAAGGGCGTCCTACGAGCAGTACTTC
cdr3_aa: CASSEDRRASYEQYF

clone_size: many
cdr3_length: 14
j_call: TRBJ1-2
d_call: TRBD1
v_call: TRBV28
cdr3_nt: TGTGCCAGCTGGGGGACAGGGGGCATCTATGGCTACACCTTC
cdr3_aa: CASWGTGGIYGYTF

clone_size: many
cdr3_length: 16
j_call: TRBJ2-4
d_call: TRBD2
v_call: TRBV29-1
cdr3_nt: TGCAGCGTTGAAGATCTACTAGCGGGTGGGGGAAACATTCAGTACTTC
cdr3_aa: CSVEDLLAGGGNIQYF

clone_size: .
cdr3_length: 13
j_call: TRBJ1-2
d_call: .
v_call: TRBV6-1
cdr3_nt: TGTGCCAGCACCGCGGAGGGCTTGAGAGGCTACACCTTC
cdr3_aa: CASTAEGLRGYTF

clone_size: many
cdr3_length: 15
j_call: TRBJ2-4
d_call: .
v_call: TRBV2
cdr3_nt: TGTGCCAGCAGCAACTTAGGTGGCTCCAAAAACATTCAGTACTTC
cdr3_aa: CASSNLGGSKNIQYF

clone_size: few
cdr3_length: 15
j_call: TRBJ2-3
d_call: .
v_call: TRBV6-1
cdr3_nt: TGTGCCAGCAGTCTAATTGCGGCTAGCACAGATACGCAGTATTTT
cdr3_aa: CASSLIAASTDTQYF

clone_size: many
cdr3_length: 15
j_call: TRBJ2-5
d_call: .
v_call: TRBV7-9
cdr3_nt: TGTGCCAGCAGCCCTGGCCGAAAGACAATGGAGACCCAGTACTTC
cdr3_aa: CASSPGRKTMETQYF

clone_size: many
cdr3_length: 12
j_call: TRBJ2-3
d_call: .
v_call: TRBV3-1
cdr3_nt: TGTGCCAGCCGGGACTCCACAGATACGCAGTATTTT
cdr3_aa: CASRDSTDTQYF

clone_size: .
cdr3_length: 13
j_call: TRBJ1-1
d_call: .
v_call: TRBV6-1
cdr3_nt: TGTGCCAGCAGCCCCGGACAAAGCACTGAAGCTTTCTTT
cdr3_aa: CASSPGQSTEAFF

clone_size: once
cdr3_length: 14
j_call: TRBJ1-2
d_call: .
v_call: TRBV28
cdr3_nt: TGTGCCAGCAGCTTAGATTCCACCTACTATGGCTACACCTTC
cdr3_aa: CASSLDSTYYGYTF

clone_size: many
cdr3_length: 14
j_call: TRBJ2-2
d_call: .
v_call: TRBV28
cdr3_nt: TGTGCCAGCAGTCGGCTTATGAACACCGGGGAGCTGTTTTTT
cdr3_aa: CASSRLMNTGELFF

clone_size: .
cdr3_length: 17
j_call: TRBJ2-1
d_call: .
v_call: TRBV24-1
cdr3_nt: TGTGCCACCAGTGATTCCGGGACCCTGGGCGGTTACAATGAGCAGTTCTTC
cdr3_aa: CATSDSGTLGGYNEQFF

clone_size: many
cdr3_length: 12
j_call: TRBJ2-7
d_call: TRBD1
v_call: TRBV18
cdr3_nt: TGTGCCAGCTCTCACAGGGGTGGCGAGCAGTACTTC
cdr3_aa: CASSHRGGEQYF

clone_size: many
cdr3_length: 14
j_call: TRBJ1-1
d_call: .
v_call: TRBV24-1
cdr3_nt: TGTGCCACCAGTCGATCGTTTGGGCCCACTGAAGCTTTCTTT
cdr3_aa: CATSRSFGPTEAFF

clone_size: .
cdr3_length: 15
j_call: TRBJ2-1
d_call: .
v_call: TRBV6-9
cdr3_nt: TGTGCCAGCAGTTATACCGGGACTGGGCTCGGTGAGCAGTTCTTC
cdr3_aa: CASSYTGTGLGEQFF

clone_size: few
cdr3_length: 13
j_call: TRBJ1-2
d_call: .
v_call: TRBV6-1
cdr3_nt: TGTGCCAGCAGTCCGGATGTGTACTATGGCTACACCTTC
cdr3_aa: CASSPDVYYGYTF

clone_size: .
cdr3_length: 17
j_call: TRBJ1-2
d_call: TRBD1
v_call: TRBV28
cdr3_nt: TGTGCCAGCAGTTTATTTGGGACAGCTAAAAAAAGAAATGGCTACACCTTC
cdr3_aa: CASSLFGTAKKRNGYTF

clone_size: many
cdr3_length: 16
j_call: TRBJ1-5
d_call: .
v_call: TRBV7-8
cdr3_nt: TGTGCCAGCAGCTCAGGGCACAGAACTAACAATCAGCCCCAGCATTTT
cdr3_aa: CASSSGHRTNNQPQHF